One TCR beta chain is described in this entry. Its antigen is still unknown. Sequencing was performed with immunoSEQ multiplex PCR; in TCRdb, only in-frame clones are kept and a portion is missing. The data show 12,000 or so clones, around 85% seen once. This record comes from a study of chemoradiotherapy in HPV16-positive cancers. The study, taken as a whole, reports: Candidate HPV-specific clones and E7-related TCR motifs grew in tumor during treatment. Functional assays defining HPV-specific T cells used only a couple of HPV16-positive patients. For HPV16-positive patients, expanding HPV-responsive T cells associated with longer recurrence-free survival.

Trimming cost V 1 base and J 4 bases; bases outside gene matches: 8. The CDR3 is made up of 17 amino acids. Germline-derived CDR1 and CDR2 are SGHTA and FQGTGA. Samples were taken several times over chemoradiotherapy. The chain has TRBV7-3 and TRBJ2-1; 9 nucleotides agree with TRBD1. The clonotype was recovered from a human donor with HPV-associated anogenital cancer. Here the sequenced sample was blood, taken from a patient who underwent chemoradiotherapy. In nucleotides, the CDR3 is TGTGCCAGCAGCTTAAGTCCGGGACAGGGTTTATACAATGAGCAGTTCTTC. Encoded protein: CASSLSPGQGLYNEQFF.